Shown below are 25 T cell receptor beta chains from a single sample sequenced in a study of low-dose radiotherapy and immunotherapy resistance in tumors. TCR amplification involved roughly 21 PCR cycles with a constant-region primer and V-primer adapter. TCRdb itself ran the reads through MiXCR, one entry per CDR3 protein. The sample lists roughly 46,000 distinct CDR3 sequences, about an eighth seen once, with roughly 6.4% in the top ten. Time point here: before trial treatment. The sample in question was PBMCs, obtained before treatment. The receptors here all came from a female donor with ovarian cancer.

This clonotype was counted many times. This CDR3 reads CASTGYTEAFF. The DNA for the CDR3 is TGTGCCAGTACGGGTTACACTGAAGCTTTCTTT. The chain combines TRBV19 with TRBJ1-1; D is undetermined. Looked up from germline, CDR1 is LNHDA and CDR2 is SQIVND (reference sequence). V was clipped by 7 bases and J by 3 bases, with 6 bases between them. The CDR3 has 11 amino acids.

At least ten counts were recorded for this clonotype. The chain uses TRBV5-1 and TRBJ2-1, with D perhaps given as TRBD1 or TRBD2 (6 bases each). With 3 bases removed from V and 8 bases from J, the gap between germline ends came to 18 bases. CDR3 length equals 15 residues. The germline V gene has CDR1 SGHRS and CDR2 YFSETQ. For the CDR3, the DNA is TGCGCCAGCAGCTCCCGAGGGGGGTCGGAACATGAGCAGTTCTTC. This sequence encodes CASSSRGGSEHEQFF.

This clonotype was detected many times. The CDR3 DNA reads TGTGCCAGCACCCCCGAAGGGGCCTATGGCTACACCTTC. This encodes CASTPEGAYGYTF. This chain links TRBV5-5 with TRBJ1-2; possibly TRBD1 for D (5 bases). The V gene lost 6 bases and the J gene lost 4 bases, with 13 bases spanning the gap. This CDR3 is 13 amino acids long. The V gene's germline CDR1 is SGHKS and CDR2 YYEKEE (reference sequence).

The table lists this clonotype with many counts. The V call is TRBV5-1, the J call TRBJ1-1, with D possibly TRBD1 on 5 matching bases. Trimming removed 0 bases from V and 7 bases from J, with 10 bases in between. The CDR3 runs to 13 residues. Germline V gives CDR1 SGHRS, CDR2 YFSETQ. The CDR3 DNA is TGCGCCAGCAGCTTGGCGGGACGGAGTGAAGCTTTCTTT. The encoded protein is CASSLAGRSEAFF.

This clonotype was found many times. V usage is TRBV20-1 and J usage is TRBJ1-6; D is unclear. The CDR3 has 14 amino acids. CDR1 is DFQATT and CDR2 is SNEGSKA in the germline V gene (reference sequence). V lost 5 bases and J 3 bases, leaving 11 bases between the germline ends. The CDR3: CSARDSSYNSPLHF. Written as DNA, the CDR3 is TGCAGTGCTCGTGACTCCAGCTATAATTCACCCCTCCACTTT.

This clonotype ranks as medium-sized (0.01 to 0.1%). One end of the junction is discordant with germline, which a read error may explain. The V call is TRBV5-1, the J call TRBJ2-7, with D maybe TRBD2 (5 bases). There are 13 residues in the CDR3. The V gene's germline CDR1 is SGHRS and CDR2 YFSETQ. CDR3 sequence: CASSLGSSYEQYF. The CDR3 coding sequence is TGTGCCAGCAGCTTGGGGAGCTCCTACGAGCAGTACTTC. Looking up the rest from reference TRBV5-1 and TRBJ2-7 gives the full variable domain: KAGVTQTPRYLIKTRGQQVTLSCSPISGHRSVSWYQQTPGQGLQFLFEYFSETQRNKGNFPGRFSGRQFSNSRSEMNVSTLELGDSALYLCASSLGSSYEQYFGPGTRLTVT.

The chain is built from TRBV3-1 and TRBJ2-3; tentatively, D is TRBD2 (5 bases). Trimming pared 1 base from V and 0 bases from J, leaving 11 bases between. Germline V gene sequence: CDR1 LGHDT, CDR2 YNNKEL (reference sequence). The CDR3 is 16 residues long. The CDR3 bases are TGTGCCAGCAGCCAAGGGGTCCAGCGGAGCACAGATACGCAGTATTTT. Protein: CASSQGVQRSTDTQYF.

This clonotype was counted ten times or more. The chain's CDR3 is CSAGGLTEAFF. In DNA form, the CDR3 reads TGCAGTGCGGGGGGTCTCACTGAAGCTTTCTTT. The chain is built from TRBV20-1 and TRBJ1-1; TRBD1 is a possible D gene (5 bases). The ends were cut back, 6 bases at V and 4 bases at J, with 9 bases in the middle. This CDR3 has 11 amino acids. Looked up from germline, CDR1 is DFQATT and CDR2 is SNEGSKA (reference sequence).

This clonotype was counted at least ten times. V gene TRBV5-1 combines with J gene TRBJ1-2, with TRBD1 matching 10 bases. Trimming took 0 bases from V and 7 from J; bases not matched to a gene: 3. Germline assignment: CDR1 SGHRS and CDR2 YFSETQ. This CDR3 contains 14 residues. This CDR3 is CASSLAGDRGGYTF. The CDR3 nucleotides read TGCGCCAGCAGCTTGGCGGGGGACAGGGGTGGCTACACCTTC. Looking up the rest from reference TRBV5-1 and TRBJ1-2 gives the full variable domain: KAGVTQTPRYLIKTRGQQVTLSCSPISGHRSVSWYQQTPGQGLQFLFEYFSETQRNKGNFPGRFSGRQFSNSRSEMNVSTLELGDSALYLCASSLAGDRGGYTFGSGTRLTVV.

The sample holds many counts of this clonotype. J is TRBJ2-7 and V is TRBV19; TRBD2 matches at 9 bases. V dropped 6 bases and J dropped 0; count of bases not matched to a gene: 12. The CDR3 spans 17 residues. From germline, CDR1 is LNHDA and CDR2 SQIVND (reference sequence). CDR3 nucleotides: TGTGCCAGTAGCGCCGGGACTAGCCGAAGGAGCTCCTACGAGCAGTACTTC. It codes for CASSAGTSRRSSYEQYF.

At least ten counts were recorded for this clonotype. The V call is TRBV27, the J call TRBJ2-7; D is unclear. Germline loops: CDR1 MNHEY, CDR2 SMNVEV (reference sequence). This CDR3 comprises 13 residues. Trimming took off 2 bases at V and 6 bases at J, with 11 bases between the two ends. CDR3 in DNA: TGTGCCAGCAGTTTAATGGCCTCTGGCGAGCAGTACTTC. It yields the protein CASSLMASGEQYF.

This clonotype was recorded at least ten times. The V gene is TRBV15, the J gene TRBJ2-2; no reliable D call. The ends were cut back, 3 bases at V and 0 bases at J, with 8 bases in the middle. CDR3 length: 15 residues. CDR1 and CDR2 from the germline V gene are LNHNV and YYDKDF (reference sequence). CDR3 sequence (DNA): TGTGCCACCAGCAGTCCCCCCTCGAACACCGGGGAGCTGTTTTTT. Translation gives CATSSPPSNTGELFF.

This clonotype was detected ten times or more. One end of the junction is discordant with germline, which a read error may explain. CDR3 residues: CASSLGIRGLETQYF. For the CDR3, the DNA is TGTGCTAGCAGCTTAGGTATCAGGGGATTAGAGACCCAGTACTTC. This chain uses TRBV7-7 with TRBJ2-5, with D possibly TRBD1 on 6 matching bases. Germline lookup yields CDR1 SSHAT and CDR2 FNYEAQ (reference sequence). CDR3 length: 15 residues.

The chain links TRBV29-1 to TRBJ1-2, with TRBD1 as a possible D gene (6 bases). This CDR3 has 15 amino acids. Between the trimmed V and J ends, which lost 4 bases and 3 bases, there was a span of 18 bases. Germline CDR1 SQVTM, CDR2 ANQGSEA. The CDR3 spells CSVVPSTGSDYGYTF. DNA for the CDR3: TGCAGCGTTGTCCCGAGTACAGGGTCGGACTATGGCTACACCTTC. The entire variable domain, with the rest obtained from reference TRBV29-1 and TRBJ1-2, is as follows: SAVISQKPSRDICQRGTSLTIQCQVDSQVTMMFWYRQQPGQSLTLIATANQGSEATYESGFVIDKFPISRPNLTFSTLTVSNMSPEDSSIYLCSVVPSTGSDYGYTFGSGTRLTVV.

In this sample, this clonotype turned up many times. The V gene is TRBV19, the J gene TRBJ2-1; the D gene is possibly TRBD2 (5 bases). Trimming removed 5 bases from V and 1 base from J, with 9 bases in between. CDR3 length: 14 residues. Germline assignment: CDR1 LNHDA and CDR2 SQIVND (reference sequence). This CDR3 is CASSPGISYNEQFF. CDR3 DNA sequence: TGTGCCAGTAGTCCGGGGATTTCCTACAATGAGCAGTTCTTC.

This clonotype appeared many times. The CDR3: CASSWTGVNPEAFF. The CDR3 DNA reads as TGCGCCAGCAGCTGGACAGGGGTAAATCCTGAAGCTTTCTTT. The chain joins TRBV5-1 to TRBJ1-1, with 9 nucleotides matching TRBD1. This CDR3 contains 14 residues. Germline-derived CDR1 and CDR2 are SGHRS and YFSETQ. V lost 3 bases to trimming and J lost 6 bases; unmatched junction nucleotides: 6.

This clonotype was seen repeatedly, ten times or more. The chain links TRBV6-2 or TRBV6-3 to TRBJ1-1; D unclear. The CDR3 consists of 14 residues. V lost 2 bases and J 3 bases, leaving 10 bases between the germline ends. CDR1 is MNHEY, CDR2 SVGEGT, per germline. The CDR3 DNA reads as TGTGCCAGCAGTTACCTTGGGTCGGACACTGAAGCTTTCTTT. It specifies CASSYLGSDTEAFF.

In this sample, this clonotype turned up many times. In DNA form, the CDR3 reads TGTGCCAGCAGTGAAAATGGGTTGGGTGGGTACAATGAGCAGTTCTTC. Residues: CASSENGLGGYNEQFF. The V call is TRBV6-2 or TRBV6-3, the J call TRBJ2-1; D call uncertain. The CDR3 extends over 16 amino acids. Trimming took 5 bases from V and 4 from J, leaving 18 bases between them. Germline CDR1 reads MNHEY; CDR2 reads SVGEGT.

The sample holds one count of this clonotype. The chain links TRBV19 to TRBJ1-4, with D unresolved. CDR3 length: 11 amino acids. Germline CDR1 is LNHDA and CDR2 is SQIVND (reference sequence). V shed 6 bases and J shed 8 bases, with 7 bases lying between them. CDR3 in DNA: TGTGCCAGTAGCCCGGGGGAAAAACTGTTTTTT. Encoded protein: CASSPGEKLFF.

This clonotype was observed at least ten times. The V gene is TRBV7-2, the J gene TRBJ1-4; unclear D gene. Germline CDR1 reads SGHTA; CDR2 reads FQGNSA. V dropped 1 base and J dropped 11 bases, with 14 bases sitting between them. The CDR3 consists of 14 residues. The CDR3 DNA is TGTGCCAGCAGCTTAGACCGGCAGGACCCGAAACTGTTTTTT. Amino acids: CASSLDRQDPKLFF.

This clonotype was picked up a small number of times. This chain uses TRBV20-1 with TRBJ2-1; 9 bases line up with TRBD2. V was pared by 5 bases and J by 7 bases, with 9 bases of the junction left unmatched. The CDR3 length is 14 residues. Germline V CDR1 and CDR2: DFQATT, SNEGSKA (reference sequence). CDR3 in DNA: TGCAGTGCTCTTAGCGGGAGCTCGGGGAATGAGCAGTTCTTC. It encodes CSALSGSSGNEQFF.

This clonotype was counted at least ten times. The CDR3 sequence is CASSRTGGPYGYTF. CDR3 coding DNA: TGTGCCAGCAGCCGGACAGGGGGACCCTATGGCTACACCTTC. This rearrangement joins TRBV3-1 to TRBJ1-2, with TRBD1 identical over 10 bases. CDR1 is LGHDT, CDR2 YNNKEL, per germline (reference sequence). The CDR3 length is 14 residues. Germline trimming cut 4 bases from V and 4 bases from J; bases unmatched to any gene: 3.

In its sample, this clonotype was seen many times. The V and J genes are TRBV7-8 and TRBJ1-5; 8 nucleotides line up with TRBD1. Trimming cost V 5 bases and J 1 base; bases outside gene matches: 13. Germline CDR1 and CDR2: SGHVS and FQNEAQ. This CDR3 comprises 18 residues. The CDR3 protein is CASSPNPTGGTSNQPQHF. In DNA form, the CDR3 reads TGTGCCAGCAGCCCGAACCCAACAGGGGGAACGAGCAATCAGCCCCAGCATTTT. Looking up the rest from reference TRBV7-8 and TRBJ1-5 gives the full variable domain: GAGVSQSPRYKVAKRGQDVALRCDPISGHVSLFWYQQALGQGPEFLTYFQNEAQLDKSGLPSDRFFAERPEGSVSTLKIQRTQQEDSAVYLCASSPNPTGGTSNQPQHFGDGTRLSIL.

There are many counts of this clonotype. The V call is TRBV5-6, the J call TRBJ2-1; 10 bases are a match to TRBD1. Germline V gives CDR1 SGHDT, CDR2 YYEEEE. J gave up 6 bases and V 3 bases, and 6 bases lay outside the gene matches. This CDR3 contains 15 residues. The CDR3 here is CASSSRDRGFNEQFF. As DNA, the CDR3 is TGTGCCAGCAGCTCCCGGGACAGGGGCTTCAATGAGCAGTTCTTC.

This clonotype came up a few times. CDR3 sequence (DNA): TGTGCCACCAGTGAAGGGACGGCATATGGCTACACCTTC. Its translation: CATSEGTAYGYTF. The chain links TRBV24-1 to TRBJ1-2; perhaps TRBD1 as D (5 bases). Germline assignment: CDR1 KGHDR and CDR2 SFDVKD. Deletions cut 4 bases from V and 5 bases from J, with 10 bases between. There are 13 residues in the CDR3.